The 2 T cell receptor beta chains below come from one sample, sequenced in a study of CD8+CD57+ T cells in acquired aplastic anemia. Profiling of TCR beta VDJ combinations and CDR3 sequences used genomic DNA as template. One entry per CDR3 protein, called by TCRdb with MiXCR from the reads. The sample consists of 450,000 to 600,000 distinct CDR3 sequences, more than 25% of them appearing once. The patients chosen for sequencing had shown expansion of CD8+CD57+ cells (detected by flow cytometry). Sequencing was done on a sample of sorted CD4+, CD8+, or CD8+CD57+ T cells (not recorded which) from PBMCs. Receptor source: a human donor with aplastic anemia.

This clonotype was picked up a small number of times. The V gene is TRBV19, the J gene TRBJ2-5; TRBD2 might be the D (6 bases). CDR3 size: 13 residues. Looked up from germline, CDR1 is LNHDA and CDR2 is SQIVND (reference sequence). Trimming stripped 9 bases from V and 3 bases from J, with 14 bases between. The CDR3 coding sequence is TGTGCCAGCAGCTTTGGAGGGGAAGAGACCCAGTACTTC. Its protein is CASSFGGEETQYF.

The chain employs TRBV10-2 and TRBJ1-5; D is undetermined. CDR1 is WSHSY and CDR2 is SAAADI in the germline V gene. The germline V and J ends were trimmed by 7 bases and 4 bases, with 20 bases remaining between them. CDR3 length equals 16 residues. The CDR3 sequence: CASTLLAGGQNQPQHF. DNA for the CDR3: TGCGCCAGCACCCTCCTAGCGGGAGGGCAAAATCAGCCCCAGCATTTT.